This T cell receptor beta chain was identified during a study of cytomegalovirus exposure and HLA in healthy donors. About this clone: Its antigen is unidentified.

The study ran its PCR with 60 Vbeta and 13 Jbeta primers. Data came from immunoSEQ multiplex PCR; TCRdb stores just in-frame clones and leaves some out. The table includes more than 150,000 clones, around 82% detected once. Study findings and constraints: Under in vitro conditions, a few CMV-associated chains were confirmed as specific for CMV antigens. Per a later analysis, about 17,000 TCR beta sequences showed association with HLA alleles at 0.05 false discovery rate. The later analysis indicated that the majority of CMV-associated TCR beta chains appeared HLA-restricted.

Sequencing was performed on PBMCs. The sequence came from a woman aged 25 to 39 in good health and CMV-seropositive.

The CDR3 spells CASSGGQPQHF. The CDR3 DNA is TGTGCCAGCAGTGGGGGCCAGCCCCAGCATTTT. J is TRBJ1-5 and V is TRBV2, with D possibly matching TRBD1 (5 bases). The CDR3 is 11 residues long. Germline V gives CDR1 SNHLY, CDR2 FYNNEI. V gave up 4 bases and J gave up 7 bases, with 5 bases separating them.